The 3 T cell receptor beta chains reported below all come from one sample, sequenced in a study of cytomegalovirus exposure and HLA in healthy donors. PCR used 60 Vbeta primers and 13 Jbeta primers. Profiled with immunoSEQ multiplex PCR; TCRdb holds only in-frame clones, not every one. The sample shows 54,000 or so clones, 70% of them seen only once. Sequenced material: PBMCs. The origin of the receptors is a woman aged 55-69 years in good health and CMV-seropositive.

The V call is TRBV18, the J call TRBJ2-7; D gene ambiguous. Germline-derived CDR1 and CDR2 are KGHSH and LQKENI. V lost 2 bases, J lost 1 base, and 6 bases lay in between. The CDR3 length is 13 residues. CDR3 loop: CASSPINSYEQYF. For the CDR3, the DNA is TGTGCCAGCTCACCAATTAATTCCTACGAGCAGTACTTC.

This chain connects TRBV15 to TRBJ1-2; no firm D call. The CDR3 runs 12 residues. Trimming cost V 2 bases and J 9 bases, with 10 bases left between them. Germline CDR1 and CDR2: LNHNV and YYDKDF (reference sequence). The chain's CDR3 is CATSRPLGSYTF. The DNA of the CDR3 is TGTGCCACCAGCAGACCCCTCGGGAGCTACACCTTC.

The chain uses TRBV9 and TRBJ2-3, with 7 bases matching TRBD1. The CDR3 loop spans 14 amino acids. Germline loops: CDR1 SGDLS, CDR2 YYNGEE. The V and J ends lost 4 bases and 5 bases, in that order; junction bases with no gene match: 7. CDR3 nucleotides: TGTGCCAGCAGCCAAGGACAGGCAATAGATACGCAGTATTTT. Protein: CASSQGQAIDTQYF.